Below, 21 T cell receptor beta chains from the same sample are listed, as sequenced in a study of blood T cell repertoires in COVID-19. The assay was immunoSEQ multiplex PCR, and TCRdb's table has in-frame clones only and misses some. This repertoire shows approximately 71,000 clones, about nine tenths found once; its top ten account for less than 6.5%. Sequenced sample: peripheral blood. These receptor sequences come from a woman younger than 35 with acute or convalescent COVID-19.

This chain joins TRBV21-1 and TRBJ1-2. TRBV21-1 is a pseudogene locus. The CDR3 is 17 residues long. The CDR3 sequence: CASSKPGGGVRSYGYTF. The CDR3 DNA reads TGTGCCAGCAGCAAACCGGGCGGGGGAGTACGTAGCTATGGCTACACCTTC.

The chain carries TRBV10-3 and TRBJ2-2, with 7 bases lining up with TRBD2. The ends lost 6 bases at V and 2 bases at J; junction bases unmatched: 6. Germline V gene lookup returns CDR1 ENHRY and CDR2 SYGVKD. The CDR3 loop spans 15 amino acids. CDR3 coding DNA: TGTGCCATCAGCCCTTGGGGGGGTAACACCGGGGAGCTGTTTTTT. Its translation is CAISPWGGNTGELFF.

The chain has TRBV28 and TRBJ2-1, with D maybe TRBD2 (6 bases). This CDR3 has 15 residues. Germline V gives CDR1 MDHEN, CDR2 SYDVKM. V dropped 4 bases and J dropped 6 bases, with 16 bases sitting between them. CDR3 amino acids: CASSSAGMGGNEQFF. The DNA for the CDR3 is TGTGCCAGCAGTTCCGCGGGCATGGGAGGCAATGAGCAGTTCTTC.

This sequence joins TRBV2 and TRBJ1-5; perhaps TRBD1 as D (6 bases). Germline V lookup: CDR1 SNHLY, CDR2 FYNNEI. The CDR3 is 15 amino acids. The germline V and J ends were trimmed by 6 bases and 4 bases, with 16 bases remaining between them. CDR3: CASRLTVQGNQPQHF. CDR3 DNA: TGTGCCAGCAGGCTAACTGTGCAGGGGAATCAGCCCCAGCATTTT.

The genes are TRBV14 and TRBJ2-2; 8 nucleotides match TRBD2. The germline gives CDR1 SGHDN, CDR2 FVKESK. The CDR3 is 15 residues long. V lost 4 bases, J lost 2 bases, and 3 bases stayed unmatched. The CDR3 here is CASSRSGVNTGELFF. The CDR3 coding sequence is TGTGCCAGCAGCCGTAGCGGGGTAAACACCGGGGAGCTGTTTTTT.

J is TRBJ1-1 and V is TRBV5-1, with 9 bases fitting TRBD1. Germline V gene lookup returns CDR1 SGHRS and CDR2 YFSETQ. This CDR3 has 14 residues. V lost 5 bases to trimming and J lost 1 base; unmatched junction nucleotides: 3. The CDR3 sequence: CASSWTGANTEAFF. CDR3 sequence (DNA): TGCGCCAGCAGTTGGACAGGGGCGAACACTGAAGCTTTCTTT.

The count of this clone is one. V gene TRBV21-1 combines with J gene TRBJ1-2; TRBD1 is taken as the D call from the table, unchecked against the DNA. TRBV21-1 is listed as a pseudogene. The CDR3 is made up of 13 amino acids. The CDR3 region is CASGQGPPVGYTF. CDR3 nucleotides: TGTGCCAGCGGCCAGGGGCCGCCGGTTGGCTACACCTTC.

This chain links TRBV28 with TRBJ1-1; D uncertain. This CDR3 is 16 amino acids long. Germline CDR1 and CDR2: MDHEN and SYDVKM. The ends were cut back, 3 bases at V and 5 bases at J, with 19 bases in the middle. The DNA for the CDR3 is TGTGCCAGCAGTTTCTGGGCTGGCCCGGCCGGAACTGAAGCTTTCTTT. Its translation: CASSFWAGPAGTEAFF.

The V call is TRBV28, the J call TRBJ1-1, with a weak D call TRBD1 (5 bases). The germline V gene has CDR1 MDHEN and CDR2 SYDVKM. V dropped 5 bases and J dropped 4 bases, with 20 bases sitting between them. The CDR3 runs 16 residues. As DNA, the CDR3 is TGTGCCAGCAGTCCCTCAGGGCCCCTTTTCCTCACTGAAGCTTTCTTT. It is translated as CASSPSGPLFLTEAFF.

The chain recombines TRBV11-2 with TRBJ2-3, with 14 positions matching TRBD2. V was clipped by 6 bases and J by 4 bases; unmatched bases: 9. The CDR3 sequence is 17 residues long. CDR1 is SGHAT, CDR2 FQNNGV, per germline. The CDR3 protein is CASSSTGTSGRADTQYF. The CDR3 DNA reads as TGTGCCAGCAGTTCGACCGGGACTAGCGGGAGAGCAGATACGCAGTATTTT.

The V and J genes are TRBV4-1 and TRBJ2-2; TRBD2 matches at 7 bases. V shed 4 bases and J 4 bases; nucleotides not matched to a gene: 6. Germline CDR1 reads MGHRA; CDR2 reads YSYEKL. The CDR3 extends over 15 amino acids. CDR3 coding DNA: TGCGCCAGCAGCCCGGGAGGCTGGGGCACCGGGGAGCTGTTTTTT. This sequence encodes CASSPGGWGTGELFF.

This sequence joins TRBV27 and TRBJ1-2, with 9 positions matching TRBD1. The CDR3 covers 16 residues. After removal of 0 bases from V and 6 bases from J, the junction contained 8 bases not matched to a gene. Germline V gene data show CDR1 as MNHEY and CDR2 as SMNVEV (reference sequence). Here the CDR3 reads CASSLSPGQGRNGYTF. CDR3 DNA: TGTGCCAGCAGTTTATCGCCCGGACAGGGGAGGAATGGCTACACCTTC.

The CDR3 protein is CASSEFRGINQPQHF. CDR3 nucleotide sequence: TGTGCCAGCAGTGAATTCAGGGGGATCAATCAGCCCCAGCATTTT. The chain links TRBV2 to TRBJ1-5; 7 nucleotides align to TRBD1. V was clipped by 2 bases and J by 3 bases; unmatched bases: 4. Germline V gene data show CDR1 as SNHLY and CDR2 as FYNNEI. CDR3 length: 15 residues.

This chain connects TRBV3-1 (or the pseudogene TRBV3-2) to TRBJ1-2; the D gene is possibly TRBD1 (6 bases). CDR1 LGHDT and CDR2 YNNKEL come from the germline V gene (reference sequence). Trimming shortened V by 4 bases and J by 4 bases, and 16 bases separated the two germline ends. The length of the CDR3 is 15 residues. CDR3 region: CASSPQIRGGYGYTF. CDR3 DNA: TGTGCCAGCAGCCCGCAAATCAGGGGCGGCTATGGCTACACCTTC.

The V and J genes are TRBV10-3 and TRBJ1-1; 9 positions match TRBD1. Germline CDR1 is ENHRY and CDR2 is SYGVKD. Losses at the gene ends were 7 bases for V and 0 bases for J; bases not matched to a gene: 0. This CDR3 is 13 amino acids long. The CDR3 here is CAINRGLNTEAFF. The CDR3 bases are TGTGCCATCAACAGGGGGCTGAACACTGAAGCTTTCTTT.

The V call is TRBV5-6, the J call TRBJ1-3; 9 nucleotides line up with TRBD1. There are 15 residues in the CDR3. Germline V gene data show CDR1 as SGHDT and CDR2 as YYEEEE. Unmatched junction bases numbered 4, after V lost 5 bases and J lost 1 base. CDR3 coding DNA: TGTGCCAGCAGTCCTGACAGGGGGTCTGGAAACACCATATATTTT. It translates to CASSPDRGSGNTIYF.

The chain recombines TRBV3-1 (or the pseudogene TRBV3-2) with TRBJ2-3; possible D gene TRBD2, 6 bases. In germline, CDR1 is LGHDT, CDR2 YNNKEL (reference sequence). CDR3 length: 17 amino acids. V was cut by 0 bases and J by 2 bases, with 15 bases left in between. The CDR3 bases are TGTGCCAGCAGCCAAGATCCCGGGACTTTGCTCACAGATACGCAGTATTTT. Translating gives CASSQDPGTLLTDTQYF.

The chain employs TRBV5-1 and TRBJ2-3; 9 nucleotides agree with TRBD1. This CDR3 region has 14 residues. V lost 2 bases, J lost 4 bases, and 2 bases stayed unmatched. Germline V gene data show CDR1 as SGHRS and CDR2 as YFSETQ. The CDR3 nucleotides are TGCGCCAGCAGCTTACAGGGGGCTTCAGATACGCAGTATTTT. This sequence encodes CASSLQGASDTQYF.

The gene calls are TRBV6-2 or TRBV6-3 and TRBJ2-1; 7 nucleotides match TRBD1. The CDR3 totals 13 residues. V dropped 7 bases and J dropped 7; count of bases not matched to a gene: 7. Germline V CDR1 and CDR2: MNHEY, SVGEGT. The CDR3 protein is CASTPDRVNEQFF. The CDR3 DNA reads TGTGCCAGCACCCCAGACAGGGTAAATGAGCAGTTCTTC.

In its sample, this clone was seen once. The chain has TRBV2 and TRBJ2-7; 11 bases line up with TRBD2. This CDR3 spans 15 amino acids. With V trimmed by 6 bases and J by 2 bases, 6 bases remained unmatched. Germline V CDR1 and CDR2: SNHLY, FYNNEI. In DNA, the CDR3 is TGTGCCAGCAGCGGGGGACTAGCGGAAACCTACGAGCAGTACTTC. This gives the protein CASSGGLAETYEQYF.

The chain is built from TRBV7-2 and TRBJ1-1, with 10 bases that match TRBD1. Unmatched junction bases numbered 7, after V lost 5 bases and J lost 4 bases. Germline lookup yields CDR1 SGHTA and CDR2 FQGNSA. This CDR3 has 15 amino acids. The CDR3 here is CASSTTGGSVTEAFF. As DNA, the CDR3 is TGTGCCAGCAGCACGACAGGGGGCTCCGTCACTGAAGCTTTCTTT.